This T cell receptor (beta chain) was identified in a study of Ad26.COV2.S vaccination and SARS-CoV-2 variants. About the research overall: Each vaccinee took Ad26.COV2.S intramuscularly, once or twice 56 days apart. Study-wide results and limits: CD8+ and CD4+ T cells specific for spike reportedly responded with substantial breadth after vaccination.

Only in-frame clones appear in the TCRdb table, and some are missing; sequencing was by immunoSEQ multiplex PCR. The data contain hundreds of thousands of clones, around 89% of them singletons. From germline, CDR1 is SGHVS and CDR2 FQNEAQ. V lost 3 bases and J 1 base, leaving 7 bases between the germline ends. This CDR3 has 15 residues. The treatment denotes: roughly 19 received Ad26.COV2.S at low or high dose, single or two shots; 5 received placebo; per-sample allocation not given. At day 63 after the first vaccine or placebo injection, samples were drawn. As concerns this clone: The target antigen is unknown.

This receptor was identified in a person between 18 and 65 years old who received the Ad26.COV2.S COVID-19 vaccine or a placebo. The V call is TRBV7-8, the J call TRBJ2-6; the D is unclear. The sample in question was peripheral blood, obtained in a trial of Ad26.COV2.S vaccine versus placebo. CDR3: CASSFIPSGANVLTF. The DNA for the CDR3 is TGTGCCAGCAGCTTTATCCCTTCTGGGGCCAACGTCCTGACTTTC.